The 14 T cell receptor beta chains reported below all come from one sample, sequenced in a study of T cell repertoires in cytomegalovirus infection. TCRdb reprocessed the reads with MiXCR, giving one entry per CDR3 protein. The sample shows more than 400,000 distinct CDR3 sequences, around a quarter of them seen only once. Sequences were obtained from PBMCs. These receptors all come from a human donor in good health (CMV status not recorded). Some clones in this sample may be carry-over from other donors' samples.

The gene calls are TRBV20-1 and TRBJ1-2, with a weak D call TRBD1 (6 bases). CDR3 size: 15 residues. Germline V gene data show CDR1 as DFQATT and CDR2 as SNEGSKA (reference sequence). The V and J ends lost 4 bases and 3 bases respectively, with 18 bases between them. Written as DNA, the CDR3 is TGCAGTGCTAACCTCGCCCCGGGGGCAGACTATGGCTACACCTTC. This sequence encodes CSANLAPGADYGYTF.

Many counts were recorded for this clonotype. V and J are TRBV7-2 and TRBJ2-3; 13 bases align to TRBD2. The CDR3 runs 17 residues. V was clipped by 5 bases and J by 3 bases; unmatched bases: 8. The germline V gene encodes CDR1 SGHTA and CDR2 FQGNSA. The chain's CDR3 is CASSPVLTSGRTDTQYF. The CDR3, as DNA: TGTGCCAGCAGCCCAGTCTTGACTAGCGGGAGGACAGATACGCAGTATTTT.

J is TRBJ2-1 and V is TRBV6-1, with D perhaps matching TRBD2 (5 bases). This CDR3 contains 16 residues. V lost 1 base and J 9 bases, leaving 19 bases between the germline ends. CDR1 MNHNS and CDR2 SASEGT come from the germline V gene. The CDR3 loop is CASSEVLVELAGEQFF. The DNA for the CDR3 is TGTGCCAGCAGTGAAGTTTTGGTAGAGCTAGCTGGTGAGCAGTTCTTC.

This clonotype was detected only a few times. This chain connects TRBV6-2 or TRBV6-3 to TRBJ2-7; no firm D call. This CDR3 contains 15 residues. Trimming stripped 3 bases from V and 0 bases from J, with 12 bases between. Germline V gene data show CDR1 as MNHEY and CDR2 as SVGEGT. This CDR3 reads CASSYLDRSSYEQYV. The DNA for the CDR3 is TGTGCCAGCAGTTATTTGGACCGAAGCTCCTACGAGCAGTACGTC.

Ten or more counts support this clonotype. The chain couples TRBV6-2 or TRBV6-3 to TRBJ2-5, with 10 bases lining up with TRBD2. Trimming at V came to 8 bases and at J to 0 bases, leaving 9 bases not matched to a gene. The CDR3 is made up of 16 amino acids. Germline assignment: CDR1 MNHEY and CDR2 SVGEGT. For the CDR3, the DNA is TGTGCCAGCTGCCGAGGGACTAGCGAGTACCAAGAGACCCAGTACTTC. The encoded protein is CASCRGTSEYQETQYF.

The chain uses TRBV20-1 and TRBJ2-1; the D is unclear. V lost 0 bases to trimming and J lost 8 bases, with 5 bases between them. The germline V gene has CDR1 DFQATT and CDR2 SNEGSKA (reference sequence). The CDR3 consists of 11 residues. The CDR3 protein is CSARDDDEQFF. The CDR3 coding sequence is TGCAGTGCTAGAGATGACGATGAGCAGTTCTTC.

This rearrangement joins TRBV4-1 to TRBJ2-1; unclear D gene. The V end was cut by 3 bases, the J end by 0 bases, with 12 bases between. The CDR3 totals 16 residues. CDR1 and CDR2 (germline): MGHRA, YSYEKL. The CDR3 here is CASSHTARSSYNEQFF. CDR3 nucleotide sequence: TGCGCCAGCAGCCACACAGCGAGAAGCTCCTACAATGAGCAGTTCTTC.

The chain uses TRBV7-6 and TRBJ1-2, with D hard to call. V lost 4 bases and J lost 3, with 9 bases in between. In germline, CDR1 is SGHVS, CDR2 FNYEAQ. The CDR3 runs 13 residues. The CDR3 DNA is TGTGCCAGCAGCTGGACGGTGGACTATGGCTACACCTTC. The encoded protein is CASSWTVDYGYTF. Complete variable domain (other parts from reference TRBV7-6 and TRBJ1-2): GAGVSQSPRYKVTKRGQDVALRCDPISGHVSLYWYRQALGQGPEFLTYFNYEAQQDKSGLPNDRFSAERPEGSISTLTIQRTEQRDSAMYRCASSWTVDYGYTFGSGTRLTVV.

This clonotype appeared many times. The chain has TRBV7-2 and TRBJ2-5, with a weak D call TRBD1 (5 bases). This CDR3 region has 15 residues. Trimming pared 4 bases from V and 2 bases from J, leaving 14 bases between. The V gene's germline CDR1 is SGHTA and CDR2 FQGNSA. The DNA for the CDR3 is TGTGCCAGCAGCTCCCTGGGGCGGATACAAGAGACCCAGTACTTC. This gives the protein CASSSLGRIQETQYF.

The chain is built from TRBV4-1 and TRBJ2-3; D might be TRBD1 (6 bases). Deletions cut 4 bases from V and 0 bases from J, with 11 bases between. This CDR3 comprises 15 residues. Germline CDR1 reads MGHRA; CDR2 reads YSYEKL. The CDR3 region is CASSPRDTSTDTQYF. In nucleotides, the CDR3 is TGCGCCAGCAGCCCCCGGGACACTAGCACAGATACGCAGTATTTT.

The chain has TRBV6-6 and TRBJ2-7; TRBD2 matches at 9 bases. The germline gives CDR1 MNHNY, CDR2 SVGAGI (reference sequence). This CDR3 is built from 15 residues. The J segment lost 0 bases and the V segment lost 8 bases, leaving 8 bases of the junction unmatched. CDR3 in amino acids: CASELTSGSSYEQYF. The CDR3 DNA is TGTGCCAGCGAATTAACTAGCGGGTCCTCCTACGAGCAGTACTTC.

The table lists this clonotype with a few counts. The chain is built from TRBV9 and TRBJ2-7; the match to TRBD2 covers 8 bases. The trim removed 0 bases at V and 0 bases at J, leaving 5 bases unmatched. Germline V CDR1 and CDR2: SGDLS, YYNGEE. The CDR3 has 16 amino acids. The DNA of the CDR3 is TGTGCCAGCAGCGTAGCTACAAGCGGGAGCTCCTACGAGCAGTACTTC. Protein: CASSVATSGSSYEQYF.

Details on this clonotype: This may stem from a read error, because a much larger clone lies one nucleotide away. This rearrangement joins TRBV11-2 to TRBJ2-7, with D perhaps matching TRBD2 (6 bases). Germline lookup yields CDR1 SGHAT and CDR2 FQNNGV. The CDR3 loop spans 13 amino acids. V lost 0 bases to trimming and J lost 6 bases, with 9 bases between them. The CDR3 protein is CASSLEMGGEQYV. CDR3 bases: TGTGCCAGCAGCTTAGAGATGGGGGGCGAGCAGTACGTC.

In its sample, this clonotype was seen a few times. The rearrangement joins TRBV7-2 to TRBJ2-7, with TRBD2 matching 9 bases. The CDR3 runs to 14 residues. V lost 5 bases, J lost 6 bases, and 8 bases stayed unmatched. From germline, CDR1 is SGHTA and CDR2 FQGNSA. The CDR3 DNA reads as TGTGCCAGCAGCACGCTGGGACTAGCTCGCGAGCAGTACTTC. Translated, it gives CASSTLGLAREQYF.